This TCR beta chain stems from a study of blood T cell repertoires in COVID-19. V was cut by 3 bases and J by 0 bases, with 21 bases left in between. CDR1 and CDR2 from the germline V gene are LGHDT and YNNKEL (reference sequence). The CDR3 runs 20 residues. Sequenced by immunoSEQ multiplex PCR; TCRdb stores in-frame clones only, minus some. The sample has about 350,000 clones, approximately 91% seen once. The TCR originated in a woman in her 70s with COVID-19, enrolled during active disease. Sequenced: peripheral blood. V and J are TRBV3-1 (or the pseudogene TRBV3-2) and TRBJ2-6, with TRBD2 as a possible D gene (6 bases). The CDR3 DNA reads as TGTGCCAGCAGCCAGGGGGGACTGAATCTCCTATACTCTGGGGCCAACGTCCTGACTTTC. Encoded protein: CASSQGGLNLLYSGANVLTF.